Presented here are 16 T cell receptor beta chains from one specimen sequenced in a study of tumor-infiltrating lymphocytes in primary liver carcinoma. A constant-region primer primed TCR beta cDNA synthesis from roughly 500 ng of total RNA. ARM-PCR was slightly modified, and three nested multiplex PCR rounds with it gave rise to the TCR beta libraries. Use of TRBV1-TRBV30 forward primers with a C-beta reverse primer characterized the first two PCR rounds, which lasted nine to eleven cycles each. From the multiplex PCR reads, TCRdb called clonotypes with MiXCR, one entry per CDR3 protein. The data hold more than 40,000 distinct CDR3 sequences, with about three quarters observed a single time. The source material, roughly 18-32 mg of unsorted bulk tissue, was used to co-extract RNA and DNA. The source material was liver tumor tissue from sampling region 5. Subset of the sample: tumor region T5, tumor centre. These receptors were taken from a man aged 40-49 years with primary liver carcinoma and hepatitis B virus infection.

In its sample, this clonotype ranks as large (0.1 to 1%). The rearrangement uses TRBV12-3 or TRBV12-4 and TRBJ2-7; 11 bases are a match to TRBD2. This CDR3 comprises 16 residues. The V and J ends lost 2 bases and 2 bases, in that order; junction bases with no gene match: 5. CDR3: CASSLLAGGPPYEQYF. DNA of the CDR3: TGTGCCAGCAGTTTATTAGCGGGAGGGCCTCCCTACGAGCAGTACTTC.

This clonotype was counted at least ten times. The V gene is TRBV6-6, the J gene TRBJ1-2; D is uncertain. CDR1 is MNHNY and CDR2 is SVGAGI in the germline V gene (reference sequence). The CDR3 loop spans 15 amino acids. V lost 8 bases and J lost 0, with 16 bases in between. CDR3 residues: CASASPSGANYGYTF. The CDR3 nucleotides are TGTGCCAGCGCATCCCCGAGTGGAGCTAACTATGGCTACACCTTC.

The chain employs TRBV10-3 and TRBJ1-5; possibly TRBD1 for D (6 bases). There are 13 residues in the CDR3. The germline V gene has CDR1 ENHRY and CDR2 SYGVKD. CDR3 amino acids: CAIQGGDDKPQHF. The CDR3 DNA is TGTGCTATCCAAGGGGGGGACGATAAGCCCCAGCATTTT.

A word on this clonotype: Relative to the germline gene, one junction end is altered; a read error may explain this. The CDR3 sequence is CTSSRAGSWETQYF. In nucleotides, the CDR3 is TGTACCAGCAGTCGAGCGGGATCTTGGGAGACCCAATACTTC. J is TRBJ2-5 and V is TRBV6-1, with 7 bases fitting TRBD2. Per the germline V gene, CDR1 is MNHNS and CDR2 is SASEGT. The CDR3 loop spans 14 amino acids.

This clonotype came up many times. The chain joins TRBV6-2 or TRBV6-3 to TRBJ2-3; D is perhaps TRBD1 (5 bases). Germline V gene lookup returns CDR1 MNHEY and CDR2 SVGEGT. Between the trimmed V and J ends, which lost 2 bases and 0 bases, there was a span of 15 bases. CDR3 length equals 17 residues. Written as DNA, the CDR3 is TGTGCCAGCAGTTACGACGGGTTGGGGCTTAGCACAGATACGCAGTATTTT. Translation: CASSYDGLGLSTDTQYF.

A note on this clonotype: Just one base apart from a much larger clone, this may be a read error. J is TRBJ2-7 and V is TRBV28; D ambiguous. This CDR3 comprises 11 residues. Looked up from germline, CDR1 is MDHEN and CDR2 is SYDVKM. CDR3 coding DNA: TGTCCCAGCAGTGATAACTACGAGCAGTACTTC. This gives the protein CPSSDNYEQYF.

As concerns this clonotype: Since no conserved phenylalanine or tryptophan closes the CDR3, a read error is the likely cause. V is TRBV12-3 or TRBV12-4 and J is TRBJ2-3; 8 nucleotides line up with TRBD2. The CDR3 covers 16 residues. In DNA form, the CDR3 reads TGTGCCAGGAGTTCCCTAAGCGGGAGCGCTACAGATACGCAGTATCTT. Protein sequence: CARSSLSGSATDTQYL.

Concerning this clonotype itself: Lacking the conserved final phenylalanine or tryptophan, this CDR3 likely reflects a read error. The chain combines TRBV5-6 with TRBJ2-3; TRBD2 agrees at 10 bases. The V gene's germline CDR1 is SGHDT and CDR2 YYEEEE. CDR3 length: 23 residues. The DNA of the CDR3 is TGTGTCAGCAGCTCCATCCTCTGGACACCTCGCAGCGGGAGGGGTAGGGGCACAGATACGCAGTATTTA. Translated: CVSSSILWTPRSGRGRGTDTQYL.

V gene TRBV12-3 or TRBV12-4 combines with J gene TRBJ1-1, with D maybe TRBD1 (6 bases). This CDR3 has 13 residues. V gave up 7 bases and J gave up 5 bases, with 14 bases separating them. The CDR3 nucleotides are TGTGCCAGCACTGTAACAGGGTTGACTGAAGCTTTCTTT. This translates into CASTVTGLTEAFF.

This clonotype was recorded only once. Sequence at one end of the junction differs from germline and may be a read error. V is TRBV10-2 and J is TRBJ2-7, with 8 nucleotides matching TRBD1. The CDR3 covers 14 residues. Germline V CDR1 and CDR2: WSHSY, SAAADI. The CDR3 DNA follows: TGCGCCATCTCCGGACAGGGACCCCTCTACGAGCAGCACTTC. Protein sequence: CAISGQGPLYEQHF.

The chain is built from TRBV4-1 and TRBJ2-7, with TRBD2 matching 11 bases. Trimming removed 5 bases from V and 9 bases from J; junction bases left unmatched: 15. CDR1 and CDR2 from the germline V gene are MGHRA and YSYEKL. The CDR3 has 16 residues. CDR3 in DNA: TGCGCCAGCAGCGCGACTAGCGGGACCGGCCCGGGGGGGCAGTACTTC. Amino acid sequence: CASSATSGTGPGGQYF.

The sample holds many counts of this clonotype. The chain recombines TRBV5-6 with TRBJ2-7; no clear D. This CDR3 has 15 residues. Trimming took 4 bases from V and 0 from J, leaving 14 bases between them. Germline V gene lookup returns CDR1 SGHDT and CDR2 YYEEEE. CDR3 loop: CASSLESASSYEQYF. The CDR3 DNA reads as TGTGCCAGCAGCCTTGAGAGCGCCAGCTCCTACGAGCAGTACTTC.

The chain links TRBV19 to TRBJ2-7; D is uncertain. Germline V gene lookup returns CDR1 LNHDA and CDR2 SQIVND (reference sequence). V was pared by 4 bases and J by 3 bases, with 13 bases between. CDR3 size: 14 residues. The CDR3 DNA reads TGTGCCAGTAGTAGGCGCGGTCAAAACTACGAGCAGTACGTC. Encoded protein: CASSRRGQNYEQYV.

A remark on this clonotype: One junction end does not reproduce the germline sequence, and a read error may be involved. The chain joins TRBV12-3 or TRBV12-4 to TRBJ2-5; D ambiguous. The CDR3 has 13 amino acids. The CDR3: CASSHGTVEAQYF. DNA of the CDR3: TGTGCCAGCAGCCATGGAACTGTAGAGGCCCAGTACTTC.

As concerns this clonotype: A read error may be the cause here, since a much bigger clone is one base away. J is TRBJ1-4 and V is TRBV12-3 or TRBV12-4; D gene unclear. The CDR3 loop spans 13 amino acids. Between the trimmed V and J ends, which lost 4 bases and 4 bases, there was a span of 7 bases. CDR3 loop: CASSYGVNEKLFF. CDR3 coding DNA: TGTGCCAGCAGTTACGGGGTTAATGAAAAACTGTTTTTT.

The V and J genes are TRBV12-3 or TRBV12-4 and TRBJ1-2; tentative D call: TRBD1 (5 bases). The CDR3 covers 14 residues. V was clipped by 5 bases and J by 4 bases, with 14 bases between them. The DNA of the CDR3 is TGTGCCAGCAGTCGGGACTGGCAGATCTATGGCTACACCTTC. Encoded protein: CASSRDWQIYGYTF.